This TCR beta chain was retrieved from a study of cytomegalovirus exposure and HLA in healthy donors. Background on the study: The 95 to 150 validation repertoires were produced on the same platform as the approximately 670 repertoires of the first cohort. This was reported in a later analysis. Findings of the study overall: The study put 150 to 200 TCR beta chains on its list as cytomegalovirus-associated. In vitro assays verified that a few CMV-associated chains recognized CMV antigens specifically.

As regards this clone: Its antigen is still unknown.

Measured with immunoSEQ multiplex PCR; TCRdb has only the in-frame clones, and not every one. The sample yields more than 140,000 clones, roughly 89% seen once. From the roughly 110-subject validation cohort, which was separate from the approximately 670-subject first cohort, the donors were drawn. The TCR was taken from a woman between 18 and 29 years old in good health and CMV-seropositive. Sequencing was performed on PBMCs.

The CDR3 region is CASSLLPSGTSSYEQYF. For the CDR3, the DNA is TGTGCCAGCAGCTTACTCCCTAGCGGGACGAGCTCCTACGAGCAGTACTTC. The chain recombines TRBV7-9 with TRBJ2-7; 9 bases match TRBD2. The germline V gene encodes CDR1 SEHNR and CDR2 FQNEAQ (reference sequence). CDR3 size: 17 residues. V shed 2 bases and J 0 bases; nucleotides not matched to a gene: 8.